A single sample is the source of the 10 T cell receptor beta chains below, sequenced in a study of T cells after yellow fever vaccination. TCRdb itself ran the 5' RACE reads through MiXCR, one entry per CDR3 protein. The repertoire holds approximately 450,000 distinct CDR3 sequences, with around 20% as singletons. The sample was PBMCs, taken before the yellow fever booster vaccination. Receptor source: a man younger than 35 who received the YFV17D yellow fever vaccine.

This clonotype occurred once. The V and J genes are TRBV7-9 and TRBJ1-2, with 9 bases fitting TRBD1. After removal of 8 bases from V and 2 bases from J, the junction contained 6 bases not matched to a gene. From germline, CDR1 is SEHNR and CDR2 FQNEAQ (reference sequence). The CDR3 sequence is 14 residues long. The chain's CDR3 is CASGQGPPNYGYTF. CDR3 in DNA: TGTGCCAGCGGACAGGGGCCCCCAAACTATGGCTACACCTTC.

V is TRBV5-1 and J is TRBJ1-2; 9 bases agree with TRBD1. The CDR3 length is 14 residues. Germline V gene lookup returns CDR1 SGHRS and CDR2 YFSETQ. The J segment lost 6 bases and the V segment lost 4 bases, leaving 7 bases of the junction unmatched. The CDR3 loop reads CASSAGQGLDGYTF. The CDR3 nucleotides are TGCGCCAGCAGCGCGGGACAGGGCCTGGATGGCTACACCTTC.

The rearrangement uses TRBV13 and TRBJ1-4; D perhaps matches TRBD1 (5 bases). CDR1 is PRHDT and CDR2 is FYEKMQ in the germline V gene (reference sequence). The CDR3 covers 14 residues. The V end was cut by 2 bases, the J end by 5 bases, with 9 bases between. The DNA of the CDR3 is TGTGCCAGCAGCTTACGACAGAACAATGAAAAACTGTTTTTT. Its protein is CASSLRQNNEKLFF.

This clonotype was counted only a few times. V usage is TRBV7-9 and J usage is TRBJ1-2, with 7 bases identical to TRBD1. The CDR3 loop spans 14 amino acids. J gave up 4 bases and V 5 bases, and 7 bases lay outside the gene matches. Germline V lookup: CDR1 SEHNR, CDR2 FQNEAQ (reference sequence). The CDR3 region is CASSREGGVYGYTF. The DNA of the CDR3 is TGTGCCAGCAGCCGCGAAGGGGGCGTCTATGGCTACACCTTC.

This clonotype has at least ten counts. The chain employs TRBV11-2 and TRBJ2-3; D might be TRBD2 (6 bases). The CDR3 spans 15 residues. V was clipped by 3 bases and J by 0 bases, with 10 bases between them. Germline V gene data show CDR1 as SGHAT and CDR2 as FQNNGV. The CDR3 nucleotides read TGTGCCAGCAGCTTGAGCGGGCTAAGCACAGATACGCAGTATTTT. It is translated as CASSLSGLSTDTQYF.

CDR3 DNA: TGTGCCAGCTCACCACCGGAAGGACTCGGCTACACCTTC. Amino acids: CASSPPEGLGYTF. This rearrangement joins TRBV18 to TRBJ1-2; D remains unclear. V was shortened by 0 bases and J by 8 bases, with 10 bases between the two germline ends. Germline lookup yields CDR1 KGHSH and CDR2 LQKENI. This CDR3 region has 13 residues.

J is TRBJ1-4 and V is TRBV18; D may be TRBD1 (5 bases). Trimming pared 7 bases from V and 4 bases from J, leaving 10 bases between. CDR3 size: 13 residues. In germline, CDR1 is KGHSH, CDR2 LQKENI. CDR3 DNA sequence: TGTGCCAGCTGGGACGGATTTAATGAAAAACTGTTTTTT. This encodes CASWDGFNEKLFF.

The table lists this clonotype with a few counts. The chain joins TRBV10-3 to TRBJ1-1; D uncertain. V was clipped by 2 bases and J by 8 bases, with 9 bases between them. The CDR3 spans 12 residues. Germline V gives CDR1 ENHRY, CDR2 SYGVKD. The CDR3 DNA sequence: TGTGCCATCAGTGAGCGGCCAGGAGAAGCTTTCTTT. Residues: CAISERPGEAFF.

V usage is TRBV20-1 and J usage is TRBJ2-5; 7 positions match TRBD2. This CDR3 spans 17 amino acids. The V and J ends lost 0 bases and 0 bases, in that order; junction bases with no gene match: 10. CDR1 is DFQATT and CDR2 is SNEGSKA in the germline V gene (reference sequence). This chain's CDR3 is CSARDGRSGEYQETQYF. CDR3 nucleotide sequence: TGCAGTGCTAGAGATGGCCGCAGCGGGGAATACCAAGAGACCCAGTACTTC.

This clonotype has a handful of counts. The chain carries TRBV20-1 and TRBJ1-5, with TRBD1 matching over 7 bases. The CDR3 sequence is 13 residues long. Germline values: CDR1 DFQATT, CDR2 SNEGSKA (reference sequence). Trimming cost V 3 bases and J 4 bases; bases outside gene matches: 3. CDR3 protein: CSARGTVNQPQHF. In DNA form, the CDR3 reads TGCAGTGCTAGGGGGACAGTTAATCAGCCCCAGCATTTT.